This T cell receptor (beta chain) was recorded in a study of blood T cell repertoires in COVID-19. Study at large: From the United States, Italy and Spain came samples of acute and convalescent COVID-19. The cDNA or gDNA used as material had been derived from T cells, B-cell-depleted T cells, or PBMCs.

The CDR3 runs 16 residues. Unmatched junction bases numbered 13, after V lost 5 bases and J lost 4 bases. CDR1 and CDR2 (germline): SEHNR, FQNEAQ (reference sequence). The cohort comprised adults aged 18 to 89 years residing in 20 to 25 US areas. Assignments of participants to cohorts depended upon their own reported clinical history. Repertoires were generated with immunoSEQ multiplex PCR, while TCRdb's copy carries only in-frame clones and drops some. The sample holds about 470,000 clones, roughly nine tenths seen once. The J gene is TRBJ1-1, the V gene TRBV7-9; TRBD1 agrees at 7 bases. This clonotype was obtained from a woman aged 18-30 years who had recovered from COVID-19. Sequencing input: PBMCs or T cells enriched from blood (not recorded which). CDR3 protein: CASSPSEGRGITEAFF. CDR3 bases: TGTGCCAGCAGCCCGTCGGAAGGCAGGGGGATCACTGAAGCTTTCTTT.